Presented here are 5 T cell receptor beta chains from one specimen sequenced in a study of T cell responses to AZD1222 COVID-19 vaccine. Method: immunoSEQ multiplex PCR; TCRdb's copy keeps in-frame clones and lacks some. The sample records 100,000 to 140,000 clones, around 90% being singletons. The sequences come from peripheral blood, collected on day 0 of AZD1222 vaccination. Receptor source: an adult in good health.

This clone showed up just a few times. At one boundary the junction diverges from the germline segment, which might be a read error. This chain joins TRBV11-3 and TRBJ2-1; 15 bases map to TRBD2. The CDR3 is made up of 19 amino acids. Looked up from germline, CDR1 is SGHNT and CDR2 is YENEEA. CDR3 loop: CASSLEAWTSGRAYNEQFF. The CDR3 bases are TGTGCCAGCAGCCTAGAAGCGTGGACTAGCGGGAGGGCCTATAATGAGCAGTTCTTC.

The V gene is TRBV6-2 or TRBV6-3, the J gene TRBJ1-2; D is possibly TRBD1 (5 bases). Germline CDR1 reads MNHEY; CDR2 reads SVGEGT. The CDR3 totals 12 residues. Deletions cut 4 bases from V and 7 bases from J, with 10 bases between. In DNA form, the CDR3 reads TGTGCCAGCAGTTCGAGGACATCTGGCTACACCTTC. This translates into CASSSRTSGYTF.

Note on this clone: The sample holds other DNA sequences that translate to the same CDR3. This chain joins TRBV15 and TRBJ1-1; D gene uncertain. The CDR3 totals 13 residues. The V gene lost 1 base and the J gene lost 1 base, with 4 bases spanning the gap. Germline assignment: CDR1 LNHNV and CDR2 YYDKDF (reference sequence). CDR3 sequence: CATSRGPNTEAFF. The CDR3 bases are TGTGCCACCAGCAGAGGCCCGAACACTGAAGCTTTCTTT.

This rearrangement joins TRBV7-3 to TRBJ2-2; D unclear. The CDR3 covers 13 residues. The V gene's germline CDR1 is SGHTA and CDR2 FQGTGA. Trimming cost V 4 bases and J 0 bases, with 3 bases left between them. The DNA for the CDR3 is TGTGCCAGCAGCTCAACGAACACCGGGGAGCTGTTTTTT. As protein: CASSSTNTGELFF.

The J gene is TRBJ1-5, the V gene TRBV10-3; a weak D match, TRBD1 (6 bases). Deletions cut 7 bases from V and 2 bases from J, with 9 bases between. Per the germline V gene, CDR1 is ENHRY and CDR2 is SYGVKD. The CDR3 runs 13 residues. The CDR3 reads CAIKAGGNQPQHF. Written as DNA, the CDR3 is TGTGCCATCAAGGCAGGGGGCAATCAGCCCCAGCATTTT.